This T cell receptor beta chain was observed in a study of blood T cell repertoires in COVID-19. Study in general: COVID-19 samples, acute and convalescent, were from the United States, Italy and Spain. Sample material is recorded as cDNA or gDNA derived from T cells, B-cell-depleted T cells, or PBMCs.

The CDR3 runs to 13 residues. V lost 2 bases and J 7 bases, leaving 10 bases between the germline ends. Germline lookup yields CDR1 SGHNT and CDR2 YYREEE (reference sequence). Generated by immunoSEQ multiplex PCR, the TCRdb table keeps only in-frame clones and is missing some. The sample shows about 31,000 clones, roughly 90% of them seen only once. Sequencing was carried out using peripheral blood. V gene TRBV5-4 combines with J gene TRBJ2-1; D may be TRBD1 (5 bases). This TCR was recovered from a man aged 55-75 years with acute or convalescent COVID-19. The CDR3 region is CASSFARENEQFF. The CDR3 nucleotides are TGTGCCAGCAGCTTCGCCAGGGAAAATGAGCAGTTCTTC.